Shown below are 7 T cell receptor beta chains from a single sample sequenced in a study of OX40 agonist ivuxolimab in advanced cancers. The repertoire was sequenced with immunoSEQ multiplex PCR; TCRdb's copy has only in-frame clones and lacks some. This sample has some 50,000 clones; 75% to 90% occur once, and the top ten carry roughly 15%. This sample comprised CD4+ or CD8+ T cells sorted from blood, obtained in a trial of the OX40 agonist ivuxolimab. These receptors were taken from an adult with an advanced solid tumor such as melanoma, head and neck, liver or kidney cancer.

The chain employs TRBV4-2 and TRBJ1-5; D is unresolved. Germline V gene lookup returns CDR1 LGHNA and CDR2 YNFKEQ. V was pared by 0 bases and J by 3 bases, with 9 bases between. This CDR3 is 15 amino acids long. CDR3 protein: CASSQDRQSNQPQHF. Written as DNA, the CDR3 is TGTGCCAGCAGCCAAGATCGGCAGTCCAATCAGCCCCAGCATTTT.

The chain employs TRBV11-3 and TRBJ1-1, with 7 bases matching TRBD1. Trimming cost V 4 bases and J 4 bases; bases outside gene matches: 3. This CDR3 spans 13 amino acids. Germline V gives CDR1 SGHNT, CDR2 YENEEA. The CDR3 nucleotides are TGTGCCAGCAGCTCAGGGGGAACCACTGAAGCTTTCTTT. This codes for CASSSGGTTEAFF.

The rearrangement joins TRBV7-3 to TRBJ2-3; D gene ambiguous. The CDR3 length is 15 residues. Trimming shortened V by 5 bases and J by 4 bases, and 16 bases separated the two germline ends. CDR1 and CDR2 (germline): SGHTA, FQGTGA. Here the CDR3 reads CASSADVGPSDTQYF. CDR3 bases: TGTGCCAGCAGCGCGGACGTAGGTCCGTCAGATACGCAGTATTTT. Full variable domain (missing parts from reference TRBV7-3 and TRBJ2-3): GAGVSQTPSNKVTEKGKYVELRCDPISGHTALYWYRQSLGQGPEFLIYFQGTGAADDSGLPNDRFFAVRPEGSVSTLKIQRTERGDSAVYLCASSADVGPSDTQYFGPGTRLTVL.

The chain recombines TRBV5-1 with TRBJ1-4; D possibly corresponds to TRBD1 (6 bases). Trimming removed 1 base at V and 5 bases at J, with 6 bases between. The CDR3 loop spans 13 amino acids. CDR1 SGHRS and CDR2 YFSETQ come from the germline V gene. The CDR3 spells CASSLTGNEKLFF. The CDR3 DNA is TGCGCCAGCAGCTTGACAGGGAATGAAAAACTGTTTTTT.

CDR3 in DNA: TGTGCCTGTTGTGGGGGTAGCAATCAGCCCCAGCATTTT. Translating it yields CACCGGSNQPQHF. The chain is built from TRBV30 and TRBJ1-5, with a weak D call TRBD1 (5 bases). The CDR3 extends over 13 amino acids. Germline CDR1 is GTSNPN and CDR2 is SVGIG (reference sequence). V lost 6 bases, J lost 0 bases, and 9 bases lay in between.

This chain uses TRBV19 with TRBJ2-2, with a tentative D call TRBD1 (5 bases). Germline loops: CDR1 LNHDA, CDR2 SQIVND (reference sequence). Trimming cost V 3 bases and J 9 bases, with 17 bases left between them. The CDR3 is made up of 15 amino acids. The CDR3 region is CASSIGQSTVRELFF. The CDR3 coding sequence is TGTGCCAGTAGTATCGGGCAGTCGACAGTACGGGAGCTGTTTTTT.

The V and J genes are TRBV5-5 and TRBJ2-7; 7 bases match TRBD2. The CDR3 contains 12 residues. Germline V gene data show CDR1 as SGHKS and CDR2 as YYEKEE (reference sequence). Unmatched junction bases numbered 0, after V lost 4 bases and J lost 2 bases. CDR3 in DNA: TGTGCCAGCAGCCGGGGGGCCTACGAGCAGTACTTC. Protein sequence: CASSRGAYEQYF.